The 16 T cell receptor beta chains listed next were all sequenced from one sample in a study of T-cell memory formation after mild COVID-19. MiXCR, run by TCRdb on the 5' RACE reads, gives a single entry per CDR3 protein. The data show tens of thousands of distinct CDR3 sequences, less than 15% seen once. Sequences were obtained from PBMCs or a T cell subset sorted from them (not recorded which). The origin of the receptors is a man between 18 and 35 years old who had mild COVID-19 (a few samples of this study predate the infection). Cell type and time point are not known.

CDR3 sequence: CSARAGDRVQETQYF. DNA for the CDR3: TGCAGTGCTAGGGCCGGAGACAGGGTCCAAGAGACCCAGTACTTC. The genes are TRBV20-1 and TRBJ2-5; 7 positions match TRBD1. This CDR3 is 15 amino acids long. Trimming at V came to 3 bases and at J to 1 base, leaving 8 bases not matched to a gene. CDR1 is DFQATT and CDR2 is SNEGSKA in the germline V gene (reference sequence).

V gene TRBV6-5 combines with J gene TRBJ1-3, with 8 bases matching TRBD1. V shed 4 bases, J shed 2 bases, and the junction held 4 bases outside the gene matches. Germline assignment: CDR1 MNHEY and CDR2 SVGAGI. The CDR3 consists of 15 residues. The CDR3 reads CASSLQGVAGNTIYF. The DNA of the CDR3 is TGTGCCAGCAGTTTACAGGGGGTAGCTGGAAACACCATATATTTT.

Only a few counts were recorded for this clonotype. This chain connects TRBV6-2 or TRBV6-3 to TRBJ1-1; the D gene is possibly TRBD1 (5 bases). The germline gives CDR1 MNHEY, CDR2 SVGEGT. V was pared by 6 bases and J by 4 bases, with 12 bases between. This CDR3 is built from 13 residues. The CDR3 sequence is CASSKRGGTEAFF. CDR3 nucleotide sequence: TGTGCCAGCAGCAAAAGGGGTGGCACTGAAGCTTTCTTT.

This clonotype has more than one count but fewer than ten. The rearrangement joins TRBV29-1 to TRBJ1-1; D call uncertain. V gave up 7 bases and J gave up 4 bases, with 10 bases separating them. This CDR3 spans 11 amino acids. Germline values: CDR1 SQVTM, CDR2 ANQGSEA. CDR3 in amino acids: CSGEVSTEAFF. Here the CDR3 DNA reads TGCAGCGGCGAGGTTAGCACTGAAGCTTTCTTT.

This sequence joins TRBV7-4 and TRBJ2-3; D ambiguous. The CDR3 has 14 residues. Germline-derived CDR1 and CDR2 are SGHVT and SQSDAQ. V was trimmed by 0 bases and J by 4 bases, leaving 8 bases between them. The CDR3 here is CASSLALRSDTQYF. CDR3 nucleotides: TGTGCCAGCAGCTTAGCGTTGAGGTCAGATACGCAGTATTTT.

CDR3 amino acids: CASRLQGGTEAFF. The CDR3 coding sequence is TGTGCCAGCAGATTACAGGGTGGCACTGAAGCTTTCTTT. The chain uses TRBV5-6 and TRBJ1-1, with TRBD1 as a possible D gene (6 bases). This CDR3 has 13 residues. From germline, CDR1 is SGHDT and CDR2 YYEEEE. With 5 bases removed from V and 4 bases from J, the gap between germline ends came to 12 bases. The full variable domain, completed using reference TRBV5-6 and TRBJ1-1, is DAGVTQSPTHLIKTRGQQVTLRCSPKSGHDTVSWYQQALGQGPQFIFQYYEEEERQRGNFPDRFSGHQFPNYSSELNVNALLLGDSALYLCASRLQGGTEAFFGQGTRLTVV.

A few counts support this clonotype. The J gene is TRBJ1-6, the V gene TRBV12-3 or TRBV12-4; D not certain. Trimming took 1 base from V and 9 from J, leaving 16 bases between them. CDR3 length equals 16 residues. CDR3 region: CASSLGWGQEVSPLHF. The DNA of the CDR3 is TGTGCCAGCAGTTTAGGATGGGGTCAGGAGGTTTCACCCCTCCACTTT.

The chain recombines TRBV24-1 with TRBJ2-3, with D maybe TRBD2 (6 bases). Germline V gene data show CDR1 as KGHDR and CDR2 as SFDVKD. Trimming removed 5 bases at V and 3 bases at J, with 14 bases between. The CDR3 length is 15 residues. The CDR3, as DNA: TGTGCCACCAGTGGGGGGGATTCGGAAACAGATACGCAGTATTTT. It encodes CATSGGDSETDTQYF.

The table lists this clonotype with a few counts. The chain combines TRBV12-3 or TRBV12-4 with TRBJ1-2; D is undetermined. With 4 bases removed from V and 4 bases from J, the gap between germline ends came to 4 bases. The CDR3 consists of 11 residues. The CDR3 DNA follows: TGTGCCAGCAGTTATCTCTATGGCTACACCTTC. Its protein product is CASSYLYGYTF.

There are a few counts of this clonotype. V and J are TRBV7-2 and TRBJ2-7; D is perhaps TRBD1 (6 bases). This CDR3 has 12 amino acids. V was trimmed by 1 base and J by 6 bases, leaving 7 bases between them. Germline CDR1 reads SGHTA; CDR2 reads FQGNSA. The CDR3 reads CASSLGGGEQYF. Written as DNA, the CDR3 is TGTGCCAGCAGCTTAGGAGGGGGCGAGCAGTACTTC.

The chain is built from TRBV6-2 or TRBV6-3 and TRBJ2-3; 7 bases align to TRBD1. The germline V gene has CDR1 MNHEY and CDR2 SVGEGT. The CDR3 consists of 15 residues. Trimming took 9 bases from V and 2 from J; bases not matched to a gene: 11. In DNA, the CDR3 is TGTGCCAGTTACTCGATGGACAGGCACACAGATACGCAGTATTTT. As protein: CASYSMDRHTDTQYF.

This clonotype was observed at least ten times. The chain uses TRBV6-5 and TRBJ1-6, with TRBD1 matching over 7 bases. Trimming removed 5 bases from V and 4 bases from J; junction bases left unmatched: 11. The CDR3 consists of 17 residues. CDR1 is MNHEY, CDR2 SVGAGI, per germline. DNA of the CDR3: TGTGCCAGCAGTGACTGGGACAGAGGTCCGTATAATTCACCCCTCCACTTT. It codes for CASSDWDRGPYNSPLHF.

This chain connects TRBV29-1 to TRBJ2-2, with D possibly TRBD1 on 5 matching bases. CDR3 length: 15 amino acids. Germline V gene sequence: CDR1 SQVTM, CDR2 ANQGSEA. Trimming stripped 4 bases from V and 2 bases from J, with 14 bases between. CDR3 sequence: CSVVSQGYNTGELFF. CDR3 coding DNA: TGCAGCGTTGTGAGTCAGGGATACAACACCGGGGAGCTGTTTTTT.

V and J are TRBV19 and TRBJ2-7; 9 nucleotides align to TRBD1. This CDR3 is built from 14 residues. V lost 8 bases and J lost 0; bases outside the gene matches: 5. CDR1 and CDR2 from the germline V gene are LNHDA and SQIVND (reference sequence). CDR3 DNA: TGTGCCAGTCAGGACAGGGGCCCCTCCTACGAGCAGTACTTC. As protein: CASQDRGPSYEQYF.

This clonotype appeared a few times. This rearrangement joins TRBV10-3 to TRBJ2-1; D tentatively fits TRBD1 or TRBD2 (5 bases each). Germline V gene data show CDR1 as ENHRY and CDR2 as SYGVKD. CDR3 length equals 13 residues. The V end lost 2 bases, the J end lost 10 bases, and 12 bases lay between the germline ends. The CDR3 is CAISEREWDEQFF. The CDR3 bases are TGTGCCATCAGTGAGCGCGAGTGGGACGAGCAGTTCTTC.

The chain joins TRBV2 to TRBJ1-2; D unclear. There are 15 residues in the CDR3. Germline V CDR1 and CDR2: SNHLY, FYNNEI. Trimming removed 7 bases from V and 8 bases from J, with 23 bases in between. The DNA for the CDR3 is TGTGCCAGCAAGACTCTATTGACAAGGGCTGGCGGCTACACCTTC. Its translation is CASKTLLTRAGGYTF.